A single sample gave rise to the 30 T cell receptor beta chains below, sequenced in a study of T cell repertoires in cytomegalovirus infection. No antigens are known for them. Via MiXCR, TCRdb re-called the reads, giving one row per CDR3 protein. The data show 250,000 to 300,000 distinct CDR3 sequences, 22% seen once. The input for sequencing was cultured PBMCs, taken from culture after CMV antigen stimulation. Receptors were obtained from a human donor in good health (CMV status not recorded). Some clones in this sample may be carry-over from other donors' samples.

The gene calls are TRBV6-6 and TRBJ2-3; the D gene could be TRBD1 or TRBD2 (6 bases each). Germline V gene sequence: CDR1 MNHNY, CDR2 SVGAGI (reference sequence). The CDR3 covers 15 residues. The V end lost 6 bases, the J end lost 2 bases, and 15 bases lay between the germline ends. CDR3: CASSRLGGYTDTQYF. In DNA, the CDR3 is TGTGCCAGCAGCCGGTTGGGGGGCTACACAGATACGCAGTATTTT.

The chain recombines TRBV2 with TRBJ1-1; maybe TRBD1 (6 bases). V lost 5 bases and J 1 base, leaving 20 bases between the germline ends. Looked up from germline, CDR1 is SNHLY and CDR2 is FYNNEI. The CDR3 consists of 17 residues. CDR3 protein: CASSWGAGDPQNTEAFF. The CDR3 nucleotides are TGTGCCAGCAGTTGGGGGGCGGGGGACCCCCAGAACACTGAAGCTTTCTTT.

This clonotype was seen at least ten times. One end of the junction fails to match germline, which may point to a read error. The chain carries TRBV7-2 and TRBJ2-3, with 11 bases aligning to TRBD2. CDR1 and CDR2 (germline): SGHTA, FQGNSA. The CDR3 spans 14 residues. The CDR3 DNA reads TGTGCCAGCAGCTCCCAATTACTAGCGGGAGACCACCTATTT. Protein: CASSSQLLAGDHLF.

V is TRBV6-2 or TRBV6-3 and J is TRBJ1-1; D call uncertain. Germline CDR1 is MNHEY and CDR2 is SVGEGT. This CDR3 is built from 15 residues. The germline V and J ends were trimmed by 6 bases and 0 bases, with 14 bases remaining between them. CDR3 DNA: TGTGCCAGCAGACGCGATGCCAGAATGAACACTGAAGCTTTCTTT. It translates to CASRRDARMNTEAFF.

This clonotype was picked up many times. The rearrangement joins TRBV12-3 or TRBV12-4 to TRBJ1-2; possible D gene TRBD1, 5 bases. The CDR3 runs 14 residues. V lost 6 bases and J lost 4, with 15 bases in between. CDR3 sequence (DNA): TGTGCCAGCAGCCTACTTCGGGGGGGCTATGGCTACACCTTC. Protein: CASSLLRGGYGYTF.

This clonotype was seen ten or more times. V usage is TRBV11-3 and J usage is TRBJ2-4, with D maybe TRBD1 (6 bases). The V gene's germline CDR1 is SGHNT and CDR2 YENEEA. Deletions cut 5 bases from V and 0 bases from J, with 14 bases between. The CDR3 has 16 residues. The CDR3 reads CASSVNRDLAKNIQYF. For the CDR3, the DNA is TGTGCCAGCAGCGTAAACAGGGATCTAGCCAAAAACATTCAGTACTTC.

This clonotype was detected ten times or more. The V gene is TRBV7-2, the J gene TRBJ1-5; 7 bases line up with TRBD1. V shed 5 bases and J 5 bases; nucleotides not matched to a gene: 6. The CDR3 runs 14 residues. Germline V gene lookup returns CDR1 SGHTA and CDR2 FQGNSA. The CDR3 coding sequence is TGTGCCAGCAGCGCTCGACAGGGCGATCAGCCCCAGCATTTT. The encoded protein is CASSARQGDQPQHF.

This chain connects TRBV30 to TRBJ2-2; 12 bases map to TRBD2. Germline V gene sequence: CDR1 GTSNPN, CDR2 SVGIG (reference sequence). The trim removed 4 bases at V and 2 bases at J, leaving 2 bases unmatched. The CDR3 runs 15 residues. The CDR3: CAWTGLAGNTGELFF. CDR3 nucleotides: TGTGCCTGGACCGGACTAGCGGGAAACACCGGGGAGCTGTTTTTT.

The chain carries TRBV7-9 and TRBJ1-1, with D unclear. V was shortened by 4 bases and J by 5 bases, with 11 bases between the two germline ends. The CDR3 spans 13 residues. CDR1 and CDR2 from the germline V gene are SEHNR and FQNEAQ (reference sequence). The CDR3 DNA is TGTGCCAGCAGCTCCCGGATTAGAACTGAAGCTTTCTTT. Translation: CASSSRIRTEAFF.

The chain employs TRBV6-6 and TRBJ1-4, with TRBD1 as a possible D gene (6 bases). The CDR3 runs 15 residues. V was clipped by 5 bases and J by 5 bases, with 15 bases between them. In germline, CDR1 is MNHNY, CDR2 SVGAGI (reference sequence). The CDR3 is CASSPPGAGNEKLFF. CDR3 nucleotides: TGTGCCAGCAGTCCTCCAGGGGCAGGAAATGAAAAACTGTTTTTT.

The chain couples TRBV4-3 to TRBJ2-1; D might be TRBD1 or TRBD2, each matching 5 bases. CDR3 length: 15 amino acids. V was pared by 3 bases and J by 3 bases, with 12 bases between. The germline gives CDR1 LGHNA, CDR2 YSLEER. CDR3 sequence: CASSQGHGGYNEQFF. CDR3 nucleotides: TGCGCCAGCAGCCAGGGGCATGGGGGCTACAATGAGCAGTTCTTC.

This clonotype was seen many times. The chain recombines TRBV7-2 with TRBJ2-7, with 8 bases that match TRBD2. The germline gives CDR1 SGHTA, CDR2 FQGNSA. Unmatched junction bases numbered 15, after V lost 4 bases and J lost 4 bases. The CDR3 has 17 residues. The CDR3 coding sequence is TGTGCCAGCAGCTCGCGGGAGGACAATTACAATACGTACGAGCAGTACGTC. Protein: CASSSREDNYNTYEQYV.

The gene calls are TRBV14 and TRBJ2-5; weak D call: TRBD1 (6 bases). CDR3 length equals 13 residues. V was shortened by 4 bases and J by 6 bases, with 12 bases between the two germline ends. Germline CDR1 and CDR2: SGHDN and FVKESK. CDR3 DNA: TGTGCCAGCAGCCTCGTCAGGGGTCAGACCCAGTACTTC. The encoded protein is CASSLVRGQTQYF.

The chain has TRBV6-6 and TRBJ1-5; D gene ambiguous. There are 16 residues in the CDR3. Germline V gives CDR1 MNHNY, CDR2 SVGAGI (reference sequence). The V and J ends lost 6 bases and 3 bases respectively, with 18 bases between them. The CDR3: CASRKRLTVDNQPQHF. CDR3 DNA sequence: TGTGCCAGCAGAAAACGTCTAACAGTGGACAATCAGCCCCAGCATTTT.

The chain is built from TRBV6-1 and TRBJ2-2; TRBD2 matches 7 bases. CDR3 length: 16 residues. Germline CDR1 reads MNHNS; CDR2 reads SASEGT. Losses at the gene ends were 2 bases for V and 2 bases for J; bases not matched to a gene: 5. CDR3 residues: CASSEWPSGNTGELFF. CDR3 nucleotide sequence: TGTGCCAGCAGTGAATGGCCTAGCGGAAACACCGGGGAGCTGTTTTTT.

The chain couples TRBV11-3 to TRBJ2-1; D possibly corresponds to TRBD2 (5 bases). Germline V gene lookup returns CDR1 SGHNT and CDR2 YENEEA. The CDR3 runs 19 residues. Trimming stripped 5 bases from V and 4 bases from J, with 27 bases between. CDR3 bases: TGTGCCAGCAGCCAAATACCTTCCCTAGCCCTTGGAATTTACAATGAGCAGTTCTTC. Protein product: CASSQIPSLALGIYNEQFF.

The chain uses TRBV18 and TRBJ1-4, with 9 bases matching TRBD1. CDR1 and CDR2 (germline): KGHSH, LQKENI. The CDR3 length is 15 residues. With V trimmed by 0 bases and J by 7 bases, 3 bases remained unmatched. The CDR3: CASSPPGQGGEKLFF. Written as DNA, the CDR3 is TGTGCCAGCTCACCACCGGGACAGGGAGGTGAAAAACTGTTTTTT.

This clonotype was recorded a few times. The chain has TRBV7-6 and TRBJ2-7; weak D call: TRBD2 (5 bases). Trimming pared 5 bases from V and 4 bases from J, leaving 12 bases between. The CDR3 covers 13 residues. In germline, CDR1 is SGHVS, CDR2 FNYEAQ. CDR3 loop: CASSMDGEYEQYV. CDR3 nucleotide sequence: TGTGCCAGCAGCATGGACGGGGAGTACGAGCAGTACGTC.

This clonotype appeared a few times. This chain uses TRBV18 with TRBJ2-1; 8 positions match TRBD2. Looked up from germline, CDR1 is KGHSH and CDR2 is LQKENI. Germline trimming cut 3 bases from V and 5 bases from J; bases unmatched to any gene: 3. The CDR3 runs 14 residues. The CDR3 region has the DNA TGTGCCAGCTCACCGACTAGCGTCGACAATGAGCAGTTCTTC. Translating gives CASSPTSVDNEQFF. Together with reference TRBV18 and TRBJ2-1, the CDR3 gives the full variable domain: NAGVMQNPRHLVRRRGQEARLRCSPMKGHSHVYWYRQLPEEGLKFMVYLQKENIIDESGMPKERFSAEFPKEGPSILRIQQVVRGDSAAYFCASSPTSVDNEQFFGPGTRLTVL.

Regarding this clonotype: Relative to the germline gene, one junction end is altered; a read error may explain this. This chain joins TRBV29-1 and TRBJ2-7, with TRBD2 as a possible D gene (6 bases). Germline CDR1 and CDR2: SQVTM and ANQGSEA. This CDR3 is 9 amino acids long. CDR3 DNA: TGCAGCGCCGGGACTGAGGGACCTTTC. Translating it yields CSAGTEGPF.

The rearrangement joins TRBV7-2 to TRBJ2-5, with TRBD2 identical over 7 bases. Germline CDR1 reads SGHTA; CDR2 reads FQGNSA. V was pared by 5 bases and J by 5 bases, with 14 bases of the junction left unmatched. This CDR3 is built from 16 residues. The CDR3 protein is CASSTRTRGFGETQYF. The CDR3 DNA reads TGTGCCAGCAGCACTCGGACTAGGGGCTTTGGGGAGACCCAGTACTTC.

V and J are TRBV19 and TRBJ2-1; TRBD2 agrees at 9 bases. V lost 4 bases to trimming and J lost 1 base; unmatched junction nucleotides: 8. Per the germline V gene, CDR1 is LNHDA and CDR2 is SQIVND (reference sequence). CDR3 length: 17 amino acids. CDR3 bases: TGTGCCAGTAGTACTCCTTGGCGGGAGGGTTCCTACAATGAGCAGTTCTTC. Translation: CASSTPWREGSYNEQFF.

This chain joins TRBV27 and TRBJ2-3; unclear D gene. CDR1 is MNHEY and CDR2 is SMNVEV in the germline V gene (reference sequence). This CDR3 comprises 17 residues. Trimming pared 1 base from V and 2 bases from J, leaving 16 bases between. The CDR3 protein is CASSLYVRAGPTDTQYF. CDR3 DNA: TGTGCCAGCAGTTTATATGTACGGGCTGGGCCCACAGATACGCAGTATTTT.

This clonotype turned up a few times. CDR3 DNA sequence: TGTGCCAGTAGTATTGGGGGGACGGTGAACACCGGGGAGCTGTTTTTT. Residues: CASSIGGTVNTGELFF. The chain combines TRBV19 with TRBJ2-2; possible D gene TRBD2, 6 bases. This CDR3 region has 16 residues. From germline, CDR1 is LNHDA and CDR2 SQIVND (reference sequence). Trimming cost V 3 bases and J 1 base, with 12 bases left between them.

In its sample, this clonotype was seen many times. J is TRBJ2-7 and V is TRBV7-8; TRBD2 matches at 7 bases. CDR1 and CDR2 (germline): SGHVS, FQNEAQ. Unmatched junction bases numbered 13, after V lost 6 bases and J lost 5 bases. CDR3 length: 15 amino acids. The DNA of the CDR3 is TGTGCCAGCAGTTCATTCGGCGGGAGAGGGAACGAGCAGTACTTC. Its translation: CASSSFGGRGNEQYF.

In this sample, this clonotype turned up a few times. This chain links TRBV5-6 with TRBJ1-1; D is perhaps TRBD1 (5 bases). From germline, CDR1 is SGHDT and CDR2 YYEEEE. The V end lost 0 bases, the J end lost 1 base, and 13 bases lay between the germline ends. This CDR3 contains 16 residues. The CDR3 protein is CASSLGGWLRNTEAFF. In DNA, the CDR3 is TGTGCCAGCAGCTTGGGGGGCTGGCTTAGGAACACTGAAGCTTTCTTT.

A few counts support this clonotype. V is TRBV28 and J is TRBJ1-5; TRBD1 aligns across 12 bases. V was pared by 4 bases and J by 3 bases, with 4 bases of the junction left unmatched. This CDR3 contains 16 residues. Germline V gene sequence: CDR1 MDHEN, CDR2 SYDVKM. In DNA, the CDR3 is TGTGCCAGCAGTTCAGGGACAGGGGGCCTCAATCAGCCCCAGCATTTT. Its translation is CASSSGTGGLNQPQHF.

The chain links TRBV7-8 to TRBJ1-2; possible D gene TRBD1, 5 bases. V was pared by 4 bases and J by 4 bases, with 16 bases between. CDR3 length: 15 residues. Germline V gene sequence: CDR1 SGHVS, CDR2 FQNEAQ. The CDR3: CASSSRDPGFYGYTF. CDR3 sequence (DNA): TGTGCCAGCAGCTCCCGGGACCCGGGTTTCTATGGCTACACCTTC.

The rearrangement uses TRBV12-3 or TRBV12-4 and TRBJ1-5; D is unclear. The CDR3 covers 10 residues. The V end lost 8 bases, the J end lost 3 bases, and 2 bases lay between the germline ends. The CDR3 is CASFNQPQHF. The CDR3 DNA follows: TGTGCCAGCTTCAATCAGCCCCAGCATTTT.

The rearrangement joins TRBV4-3 to TRBJ2-5; D unresolved. CDR1 LGHNA and CDR2 YSLEER come from the germline V gene. This CDR3 has 15 amino acids. The V and J ends lost 4 bases and 2 bases respectively, with 14 bases between them. CDR3 coding DNA: TGCGCCAGCAGCCCAACCGGACGAGGTCAAGAGACCCAGTACTTC. It yields the protein CASSPTGRGQETQYF.